The rows below give T cell receptor beta chains drawn from one sample of a study of shared clonotypes between healthy human individuals. Sequencing was performed with immunoSEQ multiplex PCR; in TCRdb, only in-frame clones are kept and a portion is missing. This sample has around 2.5 million clones; roughly 93% occur once, and the top ten carry about 0.34%. Sequenced: naive CD4+ T cells from PBMCs. These receptors originate from a man aged 18 to 30 in good health. Some clones in this sample may be carry-over from other donors' samples. Each CDR3 is given with its conserved first and last residue. Each record gives: clone size, V gene, J gene, D gene, CDR3 DNA, CDR3 protein. A D gene is named only where the DNA matches it firmly. Size is stated for part of the rows, as once, few or many counts, or as a class when the clone is expanded.

.	TRBV10-3	TRBJ2-7	.	TGTGCCATCGGAGGGCCTCGGAAAGAGCAGTACTTC	CAIGGPRKEQYF
once	TRBV19	TRBJ1-2	.	TGTGCCAGTAGTATGGCGGGGTATGGCTACACCTTC	CASSMAGYGYTF
.	TRBV28	TRBJ2-3	.	TGTGCCAGCCAAGTTGGATCAGATACGCAGTATTTT	CASQVGSDTQYF
few	TRBV4-1	TRBJ1-5	.	TGCGCCAGCAGCCAAGTACCAGGAGGTCAGCCCCAGCATTTT	CASSQVPGGQPQHF
.	TRBV5-1	TRBJ2-7	TRBD2	TGCGCCAGCAGACTAGCGGACTCCTACGAGCAGTACTTC	CASRLADSYEQYF
once	TRBV15	TRBJ2-5	.	TGTGCCACCAGCAGAGAGGGGGTTGGAGGAGAGACCCAGTACTTC	CATSREGVGGETQYF
once	TRBV29-1	TRBJ2-5	TRBD1	TGCAGCGTTGACGGACAGGGTAGGGAGACCCAGTACTTC	CSVDGQGRETQYF
.	TRBV28	TRBJ2-2	.	TGTGCCAGCAGTTTTCCCCTTTCAGTAACCGGGGAGCTGTTTTTT	CASSFPLSVTGELFF
once	TRBV11-3	TRBJ1-3	.	TGTGCCAGCAGCTTAGGAGGGTTGTCGGGCGACACCATATATTTT	CASSLGGLSGDTIYF
.	TRBV28	TRBJ1-5	.	TGTGCCAGCAGTCCCCCTGGGGGCAATCAGCCCCAGCATTTT	CASSPPGGNQPQHF
.	TRBV28	TRBJ2-1	.	TGTGCCAGCAGTAGAACTTTCGGGAAGGGCGGCATTAACAATGAGCAGTTCTTC	CASSRTFGKGGINNEQFF
.	TRBV28	TRBJ1-2	.	TGTGCCAGCAGTTTACGTCCGGGGGTCTATGGCTACACCTTC	CASSLRPGVYGYTF
.	TRBV5-4	TRBJ2-5	TRBD2	TGTGCCAGCAGCCCCTTAGCGGGAGGGAAGACCCAGTACTTC	CASSPLAGGKTQYF
.	TRBV27	TRBJ2-3	.	TGTGCCAGCAGTCCACGCACAGATACGCAGTATTTT	CASSPRTDTQYF
.	TRBV7-3	TRBJ2-1	.	TGTGCCAGCAGCTTAAAACGGAGCTCCTACAATGAGCAGTTCTTC	CASSLKRSSYNEQFF